The 6 T cell receptor beta chains given below trace back to one sample, sequenced in a study of T cells in Graves' hyperthyroidism and ophthalmopathy. TCR beta CDR3 region amplification was performed from RNA transcripts. A first-round RT-PCR of the TCR CDR3 used the HTBI primer set. TCRdb called the multiplex PCR reads again in MiXCR, with one record for every CDR3 protein. The profile shows more than 300,000 distinct CDR3 sequences, about 13% of them singletons. Input material: blood. These receptors all stem from a woman aged 18-29 years with Graves' hyperthyroidism.

This clonotype was detected many times. The genes are TRBV7-2 and TRBJ2-1; TRBD2 agrees at 10 bases. The germline CDR1 and CDR2 sequences are SGHTA and FQGNSA. The CDR3 spans 15 residues. The trim removed 6 bases at V and 3 bases at J, leaving 5 bases unmatched. Written as DNA, the CDR3 is TGTGCCAGCAGTTCTAGCGGGGGTCTCTACAATGAGCAGTTCTTC. Translation gives CASSSSGGLYNEQFF.

This clonotype was picked up a small number of times. J is TRBJ1-1 and V is TRBV10-2; 11 bases align to TRBD1. The CDR3 spans 16 residues. From germline, CDR1 is WSHSY and CDR2 SAAADI. With V trimmed by 5 bases and J by 7 bases, 12 bases remained unmatched. CDR3 residues: CASSSGTGGVGGEAFF. As DNA, the CDR3 is TGCGCCAGCAGTTCCGGGACAGGGGGGGTAGGGGGTGAAGCTTTCTTT.

In this sample, this clonotype turned up many times. The chain couples TRBV6-2 or TRBV6-3 to TRBJ2-1; TRBD1 aligns across 12 bases. This CDR3 spans 15 amino acids. Germline values: CDR1 MNHEY, CDR2 SVGEGT. V lost 6 bases to trimming and J lost 7 bases; unmatched junction nucleotides: 7. CDR3 DNA: TGTGCCAGCAGATCCCCGGGACAGGGGGCAAATGAGCAGTTCTTC. Protein: CASRSPGQGANEQFF.

This clonotype was seen repeatedly, ten times or more. This chain connects TRBV9 to TRBJ1-1; tentative D call: TRBD1 (5 bases). The germline V gene has CDR1 SGDLS and CDR2 YYNGEE. Trimming shortened V by 2 bases and J by 11 bases, and 16 bases separated the two germline ends. The CDR3 sequence is 13 residues long. The CDR3 sequence is CASSVAIQGVAFF. CDR3 DNA: TGTGCCAGCAGCGTCGCGATTCAGGGAGTTGCTTTCTTT.

This clonotype was recorded many times. The rearrangement links TRBV11-2 to TRBJ1-1; 8 bases align to TRBD1. Trimming removed 5 bases from V and 1 base from J; junction bases left unmatched: 9. The germline CDR1 and CDR2 sequences are SGHAT and FQNNGV. The CDR3 length is 16 residues. The CDR3 DNA reads as TGTGCCAGCAGCCTAACCGCAGGGGGCAAGAACACTGAAGCTTTCTTT. Protein sequence: CASSLTAGGKNTEAFF.

The chain uses TRBV5-1 and TRBJ1-1; 7 positions match TRBD1. The V segment lost 4 bases and the J segment 1 base; nucleotides outside the gene matches: 7. The CDR3 loop spans 15 amino acids. Germline loops: CDR1 SGHRS, CDR2 YFSETQ. The CDR3 DNA is TGCGCCAGCAGCATTCAGGGGGAGGGGAACACTGAAGCTTTCTTT. Translated: CASSIQGEGNTEAFF.